This TCR beta chain was observed in a study of metastatic and nonmetastatic thyroid tumors. This clone is categorized as medium-sized. No treatment had been given to any patient before thyroid surgery. TCRdb re-called the PCR reads through MiXCR. The sample lists approximately 31,000 clones; 15% to 20% were seen once. The CDR3 spans 12 residues. Trimming removed 4 bases from V and 5 bases from J, with 6 bases in between. Germline assignment: CDR1 SNHLY and CDR2 FYNNEI. The chain links TRBV2 to TRBJ1-5; no definite D call. The sample taken for sequencing was blood. The clonotype comes from a female donor with papillary thyroid cancer or a benign thyroid nodule (not recorded which). Some clones in this sample may be carry-over from other donors' samples. The CDR3 here is CASSVGDQPQHF. The CDR3 region has the DNA TGTGCCAGCAGTGTGGGAGATCAGCCCCAGCATTTT.